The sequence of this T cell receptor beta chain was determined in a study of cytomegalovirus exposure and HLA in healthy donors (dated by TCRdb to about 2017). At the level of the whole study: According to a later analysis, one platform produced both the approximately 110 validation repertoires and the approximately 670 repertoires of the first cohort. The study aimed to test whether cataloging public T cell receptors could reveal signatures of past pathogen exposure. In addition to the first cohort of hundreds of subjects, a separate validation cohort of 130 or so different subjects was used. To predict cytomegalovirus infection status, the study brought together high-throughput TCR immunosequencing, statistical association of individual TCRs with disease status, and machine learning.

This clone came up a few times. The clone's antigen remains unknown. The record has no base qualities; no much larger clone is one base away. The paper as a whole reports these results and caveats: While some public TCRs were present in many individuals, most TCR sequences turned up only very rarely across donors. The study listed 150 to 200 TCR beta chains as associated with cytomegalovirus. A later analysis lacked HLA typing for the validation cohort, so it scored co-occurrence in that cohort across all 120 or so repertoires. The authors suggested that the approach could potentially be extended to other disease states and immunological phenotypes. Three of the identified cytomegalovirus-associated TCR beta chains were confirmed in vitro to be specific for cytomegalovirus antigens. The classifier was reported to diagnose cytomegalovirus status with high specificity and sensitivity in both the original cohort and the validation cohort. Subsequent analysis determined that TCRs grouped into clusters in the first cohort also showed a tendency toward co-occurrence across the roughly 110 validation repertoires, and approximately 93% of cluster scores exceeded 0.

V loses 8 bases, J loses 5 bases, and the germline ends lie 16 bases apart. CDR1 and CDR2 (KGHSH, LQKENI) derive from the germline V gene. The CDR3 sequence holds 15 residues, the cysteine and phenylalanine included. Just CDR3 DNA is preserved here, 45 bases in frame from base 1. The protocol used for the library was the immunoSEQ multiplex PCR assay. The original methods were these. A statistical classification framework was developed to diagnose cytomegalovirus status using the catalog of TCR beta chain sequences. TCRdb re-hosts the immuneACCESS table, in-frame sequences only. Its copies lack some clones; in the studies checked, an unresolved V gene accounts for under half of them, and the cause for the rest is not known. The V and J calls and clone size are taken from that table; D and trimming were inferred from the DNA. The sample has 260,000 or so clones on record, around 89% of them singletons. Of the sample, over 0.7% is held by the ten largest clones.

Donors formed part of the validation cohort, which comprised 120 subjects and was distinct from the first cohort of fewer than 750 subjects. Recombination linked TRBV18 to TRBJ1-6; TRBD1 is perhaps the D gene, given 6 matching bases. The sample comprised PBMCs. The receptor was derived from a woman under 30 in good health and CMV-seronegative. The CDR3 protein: CASDAGTLNNSPLHF. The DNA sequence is TGTGCCAGCGACGCCGGGACACTCAATAATTCACCCCTCCACTTT.